A single sample gave rise to the 3 T cell receptor beta chains below, sequenced in a study of T cells in Graves' hyperthyroidism and ophthalmopathy. Amplification of TCR beta CDR3 regions used RNA as the template. Researchers ran a first-round RT-PCR on the TCR CDR3 using the HTBI primer set. MiXCR, applied by TCRdb to the multiplex PCR reads, yields one record per CDR3 protein. The sample gives 250,000 to 300,000 distinct CDR3 sequences, 14% to 15% of which show up once; less than 15% is in the top ten. The sample consisted of blood. Receptor source: a woman in her 40s with Graves' hyperthyroidism that later progressed to Graves' ophthalmopathy.

This clonotype was detected ten times or more. In nucleotides, the CDR3 is TGTGCCAGCAGTGAACCGACAGGGGGTCAGCCCCAGCATTTT. Its translation is CASSEPTGGQPQHF. This chain connects TRBV2 to TRBJ1-5; 9 nucleotides align to TRBD1. The CDR3 spans 14 residues. With 2 bases clipped from V and 6 bases from J, the junction kept 2 bases outside the gene matches. Germline loops: CDR1 SNHLY, CDR2 FYNNEI. The full variable domain, completed using reference TRBV2 and TRBJ1-5, is EPEVTQTPSHQVTQMGQEVILRCVPISNHLYFYWYRQILGQKVEFLVSFYNNEISEKSEIFDDQFSVERPDGSNFTLKIRSTKLEDSAMYFCASSEPTGGQPQHFGDGTRLSIL.

There are many counts of this clonotype. The chain is built from TRBV28 and TRBJ2-7; no definite D call. The CDR3 sequence is 12 residues long. Germline CDR1 and CDR2: MDHEN and SYDVKM. The germline V and J ends were trimmed by 3 bases and 5 bases, with 8 bases remaining between them. DNA for the CDR3: TGTGCCAGCAGTTTTCTGGGCGACGAGCAGTACTTC. Translating gives CASSFLGDEQYF.

In its sample, this clonotype was seen many times. V and J are TRBV20-1 and TRBJ2-4, with 7 bases aligning to TRBD1. Germline CDR1 reads DFQATT; CDR2 reads SNEGSKA (reference sequence). Trimming at V came to 6 bases and at J to 2 bases, leaving 10 bases not matched to a gene. The CDR3 spans 15 residues. The CDR3 spells CSAPPGQRTKNIQYF. CDR3 in DNA: TGCAGTGCCCCCCCGGGACAGAGGACCAAAAACATTCAGTACTTC.